This T cell receptor beta chain was sequenced during a study of shared T cell receptors in the human thymus. This CDR3 is built from 15 residues. The trim removed 0 bases at V and 4 bases at J, leaving 6 bases unmatched. Repertoires were generated with immunoSEQ multiplex PCR, while TCRdb's copy carries only in-frame clones and drops some. The sample gives under 450,000 clones, approximately 95% of which show up once; around 0.019% is in the top ten. The sample consisted of thymocytes. The sequence derives from a human donor. The chain recombines TRBV23-1 with TRBJ2-7, with 7 bases matching TRBD1. TRBV23-1 is an ORF; its function is uncertain. The CDR3 here is CASSQSRDREYEQYF. CDR3 DNA: TGCGCCAGCAGTCAATCGCGCGACAGGGAGTACGAGCAGTACTTC.